The 5 T cell receptor beta chains in this list originate from one sample, sequenced in a study of cytomegalovirus exposure and HLA in healthy donors. PCR employed 60 Vbeta and 13 Jbeta primers. Produced via immunoSEQ multiplex PCR; TCRdb's table is partial and in-frame only. The sample consists of around 200,000 clones, around 80% of them appearing once. Sequenced input: PBMCs. The source is a girl aged 2 to 10 in good health and CMV-seropositive.

This clone was observed a few times. V usage is TRBV6-1 and J usage is TRBJ1-2; 8 nucleotides line up with TRBD1. CDR3 length: 15 amino acids. V lost 7 bases, J lost 6 bases, and 13 bases stayed unmatched. The germline gives CDR1 MNHNS, CDR2 SASEGT. The CDR3 here is CASTLLRGPGDGYTF. CDR3 nucleotide sequence: TGTGCCAGCACGCTGCTCAGGGGGCCGGGGGATGGCTACACCTTC.

The chain recombines TRBV6-1 with TRBJ2-1; the D is unclear. The germline V gene has CDR1 MNHNS and CDR2 SASEGT. V gave up 2 bases and J gave up 8 bases, with 7 bases separating them. This CDR3 is built from 12 residues. The CDR3 loop reads CASSEPVYEQFF. As DNA, the CDR3 is TGTGCCAGCAGTGAACCGGTATATGAGCAGTTCTTC.

V usage is TRBV25-1 and J usage is TRBJ1-4; TRBD1 is a possible D gene (5 bases). Germline V CDR1 and CDR2: MGHDK, SYGVNS. The CDR3 contains 13 residues. V lost 3 bases and J lost 3, with 5 bases in between. The CDR3 sequence is CASSEGPNEKLFF. The DNA for the CDR3 is TGTGCCAGCAGTGAGGGGCCTAATGAAAAACTGTTTTTT.

The chain recombines TRBV5-1 with TRBJ2-1; 8 bases match TRBD2. V was clipped by 0 bases and J by 12 bases; unmatched bases: 11. The CDR3 has 15 residues. The V gene's germline CDR1 is SGHRS and CDR2 YFSETQ. CDR3 DNA: TGCGCCAGCAGCTTGGGGGCGGGGGGCCCCTCGGGGCAGTTCTTC. Translated: CASSLGAGGPSGQFF.

This chain connects TRBV6-5 to TRBJ2-7; maybe TRBD1 (6 bases). CDR3 length equals 14 residues. Germline assignment: CDR1 MNHEY and CDR2 SVGAGI. Trimming removed 8 bases from V and 2 bases from J, with 16 bases in between. The CDR3 here is CASAPDPGAYEQYF. In DNA form, the CDR3 reads TGTGCCAGCGCCCCCGACCCAGGGGCCTACGAGCAGTACTTC.